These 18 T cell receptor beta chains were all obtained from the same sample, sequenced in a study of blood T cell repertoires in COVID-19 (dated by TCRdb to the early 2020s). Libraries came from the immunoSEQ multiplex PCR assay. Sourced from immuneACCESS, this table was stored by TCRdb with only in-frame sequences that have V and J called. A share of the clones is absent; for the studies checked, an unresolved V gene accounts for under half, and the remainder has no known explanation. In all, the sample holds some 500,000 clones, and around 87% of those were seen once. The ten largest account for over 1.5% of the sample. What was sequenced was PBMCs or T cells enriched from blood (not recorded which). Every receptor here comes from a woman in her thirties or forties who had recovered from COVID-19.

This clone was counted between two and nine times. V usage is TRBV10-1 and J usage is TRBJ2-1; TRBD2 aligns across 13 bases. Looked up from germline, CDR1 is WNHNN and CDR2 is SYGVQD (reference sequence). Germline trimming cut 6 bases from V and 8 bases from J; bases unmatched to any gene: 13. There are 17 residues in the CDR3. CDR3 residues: CASSGRGLAGRRDEQFF. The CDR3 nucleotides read TGCGCCAGCAGCGGGAGGGGACTAGCGGGACGGCGGGATGAGCAGTTCTTC.

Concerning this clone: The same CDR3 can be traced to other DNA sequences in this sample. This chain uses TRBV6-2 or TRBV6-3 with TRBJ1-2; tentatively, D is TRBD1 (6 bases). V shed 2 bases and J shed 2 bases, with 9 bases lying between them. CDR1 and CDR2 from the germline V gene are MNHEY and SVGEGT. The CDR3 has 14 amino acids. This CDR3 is CASSYPGQNYGYTF. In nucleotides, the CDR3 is TGTGCCAGCAGTTACCCCGGACAGAACTATGGCTACACCTTC.

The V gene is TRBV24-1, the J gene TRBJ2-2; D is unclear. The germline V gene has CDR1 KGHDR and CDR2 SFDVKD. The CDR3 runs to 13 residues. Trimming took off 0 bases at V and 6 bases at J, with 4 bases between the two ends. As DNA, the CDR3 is TGTGCCACCAGTGATTTGCTTGCCGGGGAGCTGTTTTTT. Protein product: CATSDLLAGELFF.

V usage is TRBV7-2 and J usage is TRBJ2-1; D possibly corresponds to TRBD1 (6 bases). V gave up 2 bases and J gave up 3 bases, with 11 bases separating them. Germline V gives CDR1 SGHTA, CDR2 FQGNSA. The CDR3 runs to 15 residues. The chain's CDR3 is CASSLSQGYYNEQFF. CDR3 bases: TGTGCCAGCAGCTTAAGCCAGGGGTACTACAATGAGCAGTTCTTC.

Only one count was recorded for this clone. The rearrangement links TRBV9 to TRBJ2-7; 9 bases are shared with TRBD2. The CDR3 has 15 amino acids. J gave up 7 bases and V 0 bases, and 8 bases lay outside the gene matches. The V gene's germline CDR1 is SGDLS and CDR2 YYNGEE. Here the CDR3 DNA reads TGTGCCAGCAGCGTAGCGGTAGCGGGAGTGGGGGAGCAGTACTTC. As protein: CASSVAVAGVGEQYF.

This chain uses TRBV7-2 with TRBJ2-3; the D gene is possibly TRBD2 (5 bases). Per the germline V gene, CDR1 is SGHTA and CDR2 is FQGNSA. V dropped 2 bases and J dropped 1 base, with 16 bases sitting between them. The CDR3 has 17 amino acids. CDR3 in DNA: TGTGCCAGCAGCTTATTCGGGCCGGGAAAAGGCACAGATACGCAGTATTTT. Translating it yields CASSLFGPGKGTDTQYF.

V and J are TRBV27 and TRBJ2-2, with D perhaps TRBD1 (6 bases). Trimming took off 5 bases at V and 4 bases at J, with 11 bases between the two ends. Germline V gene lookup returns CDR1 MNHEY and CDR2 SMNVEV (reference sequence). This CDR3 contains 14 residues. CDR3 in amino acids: CASSQGPRTGELFF. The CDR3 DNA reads TGTGCCAGCAGTCAGGGGCCCCGCACCGGGGAGCTGTTTTTT.

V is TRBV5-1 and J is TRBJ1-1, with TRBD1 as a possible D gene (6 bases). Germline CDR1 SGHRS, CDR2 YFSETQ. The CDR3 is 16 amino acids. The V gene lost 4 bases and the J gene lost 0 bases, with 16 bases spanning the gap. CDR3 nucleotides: TGCGCCAGCAGCCCGGGGGGCGGGAACATGAACACTGAAGCTTTCTTT. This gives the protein CASSPGGGNMNTEAFF.

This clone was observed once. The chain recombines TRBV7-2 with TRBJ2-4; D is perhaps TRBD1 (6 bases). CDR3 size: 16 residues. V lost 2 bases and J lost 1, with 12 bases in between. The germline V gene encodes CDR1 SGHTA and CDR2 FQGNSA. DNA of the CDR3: TGTGCCAGCAGCTTATCCCCTACAGGGGCCAAAAACATTCAGTACTTC. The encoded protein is CASSLSPTGAKNIQYF.

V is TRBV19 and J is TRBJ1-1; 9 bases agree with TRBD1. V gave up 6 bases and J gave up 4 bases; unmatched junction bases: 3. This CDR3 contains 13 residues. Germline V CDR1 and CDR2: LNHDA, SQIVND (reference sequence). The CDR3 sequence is CASRDRGATEAFF. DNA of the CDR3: TGTGCCAGTAGGGACAGGGGAGCCACTGAAGCTTTCTTT.

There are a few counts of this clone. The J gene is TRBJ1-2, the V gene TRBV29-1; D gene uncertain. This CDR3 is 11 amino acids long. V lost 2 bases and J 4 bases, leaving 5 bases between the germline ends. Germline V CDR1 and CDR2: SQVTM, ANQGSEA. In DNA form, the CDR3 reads TGCAGCGTTGAAACAGCCTATGGCTACACCTTC. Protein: CSVETAYGYTF.

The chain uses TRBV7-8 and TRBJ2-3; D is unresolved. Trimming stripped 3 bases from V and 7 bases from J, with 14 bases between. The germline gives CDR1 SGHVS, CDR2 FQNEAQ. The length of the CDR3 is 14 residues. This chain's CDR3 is CASSLPRLSNTQYF. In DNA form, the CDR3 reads TGTGCCAGCAGCTTGCCGCGACTTTCCAATACGCAGTATTTT.

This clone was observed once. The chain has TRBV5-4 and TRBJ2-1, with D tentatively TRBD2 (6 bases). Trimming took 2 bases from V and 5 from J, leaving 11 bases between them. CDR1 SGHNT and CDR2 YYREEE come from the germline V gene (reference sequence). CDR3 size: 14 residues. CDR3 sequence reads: CASSFGGYDNEQFF. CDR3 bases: TGTGCCAGCAGCTTCGGGGGTTACGACAATGAGCAGTTCTTC.

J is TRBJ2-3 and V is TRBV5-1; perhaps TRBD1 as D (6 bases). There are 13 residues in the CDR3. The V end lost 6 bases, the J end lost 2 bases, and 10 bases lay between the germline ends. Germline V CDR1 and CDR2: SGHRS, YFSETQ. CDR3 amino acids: CASKGTTTDTQYF. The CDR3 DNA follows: TGCGCCAGCAAGGGGACAACCACAGATACGCAGTATTTT. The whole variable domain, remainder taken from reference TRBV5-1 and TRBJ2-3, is KAGVTQTPRYLIKTRGQQVTLSCSPISGHRSVSWYQQTPGQGLQFLFEYFSETQRNKGNFPGRFSGRQFSNSRSEMNVSTLELGDSALYLCASKGTTTDTQYFGPGTRLTVL.

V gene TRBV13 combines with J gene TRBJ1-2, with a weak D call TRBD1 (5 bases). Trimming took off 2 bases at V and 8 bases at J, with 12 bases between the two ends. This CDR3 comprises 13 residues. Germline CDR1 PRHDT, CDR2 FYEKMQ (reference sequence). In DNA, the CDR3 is TGTGCCAGCAGCTTATCAGGGCCTAGGGGCTACACCTTC. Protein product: CASSLSGPRGYTF.

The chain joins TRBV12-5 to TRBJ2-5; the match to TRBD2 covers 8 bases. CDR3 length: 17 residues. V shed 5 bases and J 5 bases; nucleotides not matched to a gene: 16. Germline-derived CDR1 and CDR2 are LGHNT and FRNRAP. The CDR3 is CASGPLIRAGVSETQYF. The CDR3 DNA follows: TGTGCTAGTGGTCCCCTCATTCGAGCGGGAGTTAGCGAGACCCAGTACTTC.

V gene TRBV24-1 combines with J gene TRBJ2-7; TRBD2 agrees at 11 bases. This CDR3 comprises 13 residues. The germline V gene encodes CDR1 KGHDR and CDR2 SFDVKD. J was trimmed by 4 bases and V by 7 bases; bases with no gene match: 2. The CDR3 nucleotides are TGTGCCACCAGCCGGACTAGCGGGTACGAGCAGTACTTC. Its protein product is CATSRTSGYEQYF.

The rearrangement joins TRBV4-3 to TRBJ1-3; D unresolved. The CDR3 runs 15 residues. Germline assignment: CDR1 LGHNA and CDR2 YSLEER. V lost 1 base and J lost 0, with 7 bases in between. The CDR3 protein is CASSQGQSSGNTIYF. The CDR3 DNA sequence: TGCGCCAGCAGCCAAGGGCAGTCCTCTGGAAACACCATATATTTT.